Sequencing of this T cell receptor beta chain was carried out in a study of breast tumors, draining lymph nodes, adjacent tissues. Study-wide results and caveats: Luminal-like breast cancer showed significantly higher tumor–nontumor repertoire similarity than basal-like. Data fit most tumor T cells coming from lymph node, expanding in tumor. Tumor TCR diversity was below lymph nodes but above nontumor tissue. Tumor T cell lymph node origin was a supported hypothesis, not proven.

The lymph nodes were axillary draining lymph nodes from breast cancer patients. Ten or more counts support this clonotype. Its antigen is as yet unknown. TCRdb independently ran MiXCR on the multiplex PCR reads; one entry per CDR3 protein. This table has roughly 100,000 distinct CDR3 sequences, more than 30% appearing once. The sequence came from a female donor with breast cancer. Some clones in this sample may be carry-over from other donors' samples. Sequencing was carried out using axillary lymph node tissue.

The CDR3 sequence is CASRDLADSPLHF. Here the CDR3 DNA reads TGTGCCAGCAGGGATTTAGCGGATTCACCCCTCCACTTT. The rearrangement links TRBV6-6 to TRBJ1-6; D remains unclear. The germline V gene encodes CDR1 MNHNY and CDR2 SVGAGI (reference sequence). CDR3 size: 13 residues. With 6 bases removed from V and 8 bases from J, the gap between germline ends came to 11 bases.